A single sample is the source of the 27 T cell receptor beta chains below, sequenced in a study of regulatory T cells in long-lasting Graves disease. Time point denoted: newly diagnosed GD, antithyroid drugs for less than 3 months. TCR sequences were obtained from RNA taken from PBMCs. Arm-PCR of CDR3 regions and iRepertoire HTBI primers were the basis on which TCR beta libraries were built. TCRdb fed the multiplex PCR reads into MiXCR, producing one record per CDR3 protein. The table includes about 610,000 distinct CDR3 sequences, roughly 15% detected once. This sample also belongs to another study, concerning T cells in Graves' hyperthyroidism and ophthalmopathy.

The sequences come from peripheral blood mononuclear cells (PBMCs), collected at new diagnosis, from a patient treated with antithyroid drugs. Receptor source: a man aged 18 to 30 with Graves disease.

Points on this clonotype: A read error is possible here, since a much larger clone lies one base away. J is TRBJ1-6 and V is TRBV27; D possibly corresponds to TRBD1 (5 bases). From germline, CDR1 is MNHEY and CDR2 SMNVEV (reference sequence). CDR3 length: 13 residues. CDR3 sequence: CACSFGANSPLHF. The DNA of the CDR3 is TGTGCCTGCAGTTTCGGGGCCAATTCACCCCTCCACTTT.

This clonotype was picked up a small number of times. The chain joins TRBV5-4 to TRBJ2-5; the D call may be TRBD1 or TRBD2 (6 bases each). Trimming cost V 3 bases and J 1 base, with 19 bases left between them. The CDR3 sequence is 17 residues long. Germline loops: CDR1 SGHNT, CDR2 YYREEE (reference sequence). The CDR3 reads CASSSGRGRSAQETQYF. In nucleotides, the CDR3 is TGTGCCAGCAGCTCGGGCCGGGGGCGCTCCGCCCAAGAGACCCAGTACTTC.

The table lists this clonotype with a few counts. The chain recombines TRBV7-9 with TRBJ1-6; D unclear. The CDR3 is made up of 15 amino acids. Trimming removed 0 bases from V and 5 bases from J, with 8 bases in between. The germline gives CDR1 SEHNR, CDR2 FQNEAQ (reference sequence). The CDR3 sequence: CASSLARGHNSPLHF. DNA of the CDR3: TGTGCCAGCAGCTTAGCCAGAGGGCATAATTCACCCCTCCACTTT.

Ten or more counts support this clonotype. The chain uses TRBV24-1 and TRBJ2-7; 8 bases align to TRBD1. Germline V lookup: CDR1 KGHDR, CDR2 SFDVKD. The CDR3 consists of 15 residues. The V and J ends lost 8 bases and 2 bases, in that order; junction bases with no gene match: 10. CDR3 amino acids: CATTPWGTGPYEQYF. The CDR3 DNA follows: TGTGCCACCACCCCATGGGGGACAGGACCCTACGAGCAGTACTTC.

This clonotype was found many times. V usage is TRBV6-1 and J usage is TRBJ2-3, with D hard to call. The CDR3 extends over 17 amino acids. The V gene lost 5 bases and the J gene lost 2 bases, with 20 bases spanning the gap. Germline V gene lookup returns CDR1 MNHNS and CDR2 SASEGT. CDR3 bases: TGTGCCAGCAGTCAAAACCCTCTGGACGGGTTCACAGATACGCAGTATTTT. As protein: CASSQNPLDGFTDTQYF.

This clonotype showed up just a few times. The chain recombines TRBV12-3 or TRBV12-4 with TRBJ1-4; the D is unclear. The CDR3 contains 15 residues. V was cut by 6 bases and J by 4 bases, with 15 bases left in between. CDR3 sequence reads: CASSTTSGINEKLFF. CDR3 bases: TGTGCCAGCAGCACGACATCGGGCATTAATGAAAAACTGTTTTTT.

This clonotype was found many times. This rearrangement joins TRBV20-1 to TRBJ1-1; no clear D gene. Germline V CDR1 and CDR2: DFQATT, SNEGSKA (reference sequence). The CDR3 has 14 amino acids. Trimming took off 5 bases at V and 1 base at J, with 14 bases between the two ends. The CDR3 region has the DNA TGCAGTGCTCGTGCGGGCGGGAGGAACACTGAAGCTTTCTTT. This encodes CSARAGGRNTEAFF.

This clonotype was found many times. The rearrangement uses TRBV7-2 and TRBJ2-1; D call uncertain. Germline values: CDR1 SGHTA, CDR2 FQGNSA. Trimming pared 5 bases from V and 1 base from J, leaving 21 bases between. CDR3 size: 18 residues. CDR3 DNA sequence: TGTGCCAGCAGCCCAGACATATACTTAGCTCCGTCCTACAATGAGCAGTTCTTC. It yields the protein CASSPDIYLAPSYNEQFF.

This clonotype occurred many times. The chain has TRBV5-1 and TRBJ2-7, with D unresolved. Per germline, CDR1 SGHRS and CDR2 YFSETQ. Trimming stripped 0 bases from V and 5 bases from J, with 15 bases between. This CDR3 is 15 amino acids long. The CDR3 nucleotides are TGCGCCAGCAGCTTGGGCTTCGATTCGGACGACGAGCAGTACTTC. It yields the protein CASSLGFDSDDEQYF.

Ten or more counts support this clonotype. The chain has TRBV20-1 and TRBJ2-7; possible D gene TRBD1, 7 bases. The V end was cut by 5 bases, the J end by 4 bases, with 24 bases between. Germline V gene lookup returns CDR1 DFQATT and CDR2 SNEGSKA (reference sequence). The length of the CDR3 is 16 residues. CDR3 nucleotide sequence: TGCAGTGCTCCCTATGCGGGACAGCGGCTTAGGTACGAGCAGTACTTC. This gives the protein CSAPYAGQRLRYEQYF.

This clonotype has at least ten counts. The chain employs TRBV6-5 and TRBJ1-2; D is undetermined. Germline loops: CDR1 MNHEY, CDR2 SVGAGI. The V gene lost 4 bases and the J gene lost 3 bases, with 12 bases spanning the gap. CDR3 length equals 14 residues. The CDR3 loop reads CASSLQTSDYGYTF. The CDR3 coding sequence is TGTGCCAGCAGTTTGCAGACCTCTGACTATGGCTACACCTTC.

This clonotype showed up many times. The V call is TRBV6-1, the J call TRBJ2-2; the match to TRBD2 covers 9 bases. CDR3 length: 19 residues. V lost 4 bases and J lost 4; bases outside the gene matches: 16. Per germline, CDR1 MNHNS and CDR2 SASEGT. CDR3 nucleotide sequence: TGTGCCAGCAGTGGGTATGGGACTAGCCTCGTTGGGGTCACCGGGGAGCTGTTTTTT. Protein sequence: CASSGYGTSLVGVTGELFF.

In its sample, this clonotype was seen many times. The chain uses TRBV6-2 or TRBV6-3 and TRBJ2-3; 7 bases map to TRBD2. Germline V lookup: CDR1 MNHEY, CDR2 SVGEGT. The CDR3 runs to 15 residues. J gave up 1 base and V 5 bases, and 6 bases lay outside the gene matches. This chain's CDR3 is CASSEGGGGTDTQYF. In DNA, the CDR3 is TGTGCCAGCAGTGAAGGCGGGGGAGGCACAGATACGCAGTATTTT.

This clonotype has at least ten counts. J is TRBJ2-1 and V is TRBV12-3 or TRBV12-4; no clear D. The CDR3 sequence is 13 residues long. With 1 base removed from V and 10 bases from J, the gap between germline ends came to 11 bases. The CDR3 DNA sequence: TGTGCCAGCAGTTTAGGCTCCATGCACGAGCAGTTCTTC. Translation: CASSLGSMHEQFF.

This clonotype was counted at least ten times. As DNA, the CDR3 is TGTGCCAGCAGCTTAGACTCGAGAGGCTACACCTTC. Translation: CASSLDSRGYTF. The chain uses TRBV7-9 and TRBJ1-2, with D uncertain. The V and J ends lost 1 base and 8 bases respectively, with 8 bases between them. Per the germline V gene, CDR1 is SEHNR and CDR2 is FQNEAQ (reference sequence). The CDR3 is 12 amino acids.

The chain links TRBV15 to TRBJ2-5; 11 bases line up with TRBD1. Germline V gives CDR1 LNHNV, CDR2 YYDKDF (reference sequence). The CDR3 covers 18 residues. V was pared by 2 bases and J by 5 bases, with 13 bases of the junction left unmatched. CDR3 nucleotides: TGTGCCACCAGCAGACTTGGACAGGGGGCGGGTCTTGCGGAGACCCAGTACTTC. It encodes CATSRLGQGAGLAETQYF.

This chain uses TRBV6-2 or TRBV6-3 with TRBJ1-1; TRBD1 matches at 10 bases. Germline-derived CDR1 and CDR2 are MNHEY and SVGEGT. V lost 2 bases, J lost 7 bases, and 10 bases stayed unmatched. The CDR3 runs 16 residues. Written as DNA, the CDR3 is TGTGCCAGCAGTTACGGACAGGGGGTCTACACTGGTGAAGCTTTCTTT. It specifies CASSYGQGVYTGEAFF.

Comment on this clonotype: In this CDR3 the conserved last residue, phenylalanine or tryptophan, is missing, so a read error is likely. It is unclear where the CDR3 begins or ends on the DNA, so no DNA is shown, and the CDR3 is as TCRdb lists it. The chain joins TRBV11-3 to TRBJ2-3; the table names TRBD1, a call not compared with the DNA. The CDR3 adds up to 9 amino acids, both ends counted. Germline-derived CDR1 and CDR2 are SGHNT and YENEEA. The CDR3 sequence: CASTIGNPC.

CDR3 amino acids: CASSLDLRDHEQYF. CDR3 nucleotide sequence: TGCGCCAGCAGCTTGGATCTAAGGGACCACGAGCAGTACTTC. The chain links TRBV5-1 to TRBJ2-7, with D perhaps TRBD1 or TRBD2 (5 bases each). Germline CDR1 reads SGHRS; CDR2 reads YFSETQ. This CDR3 comprises 14 residues. With 0 bases removed from V and 5 bases from J, the gap between germline ends came to 12 bases.

The gene calls are TRBV7-9 and TRBJ1-4; D gene uncertain. Germline CDR1 is SEHNR and CDR2 is FQNEAQ (reference sequence). With 2 bases removed from V and 7 bases from J, the gap between germline ends came to 20 bases. The length of the CDR3 is 17 residues. As DNA, the CDR3 is TGTGCCAGCAGCTTATTAGTCGGCAGGACTAGCCCTGAAAAACTGTTTTTT. Protein product: CASSLLVGRTSPEKLFF.

This clonotype was picked up a small number of times. The chain has TRBV5-5 and TRBJ1-5; 7 bases line up with TRBD1. This CDR3 is 16 amino acids long. CDR1 is SGHKS, CDR2 YYEKEE, per germline (reference sequence). V dropped 2 bases and J dropped 5; count of bases not matched to a gene: 10. CDR3 bases: TGTGCCAGCAGCTTAGGACAGGAACGGAGGGATCAGCCCCAGCATTTT. This gives the protein CASSLGQERRDQPQHF.

The CDR3: CSVENRDREYF. The CDR3 DNA is TGCAGCGTTGAAAATCGGGACAGGGAATACTTC. The V gene is TRBV29-1, the J gene TRBJ2-7; 9 nucleotides align to TRBD1. In germline, CDR1 is SQVTM, CDR2 ANQGSEA. The CDR3 has 11 amino acids. V trimming: 2 bases; J trimming: 13 bases; junction bases outside the gene matches: 6.

The chain uses TRBV29-1 and TRBJ2-5; D remains ambiguous. Germline lookup yields CDR1 SQVTM and CDR2 ANQGSEA. This CDR3 comprises 15 residues. The V and J ends lost 0 bases and 1 base respectively, with 12 bases between them. CDR3 in amino acids: CSVEDGRAPQETQYF. CDR3 coding DNA: TGCAGCGTTGAAGATGGAAGGGCCCCCCAAGAGACCCAGTACTTC.

The V and J genes are TRBV7-9 and TRBJ2-5; TRBD1 agrees at 8 bases. The CDR3 sequence is 14 residues long. The V and J ends lost 8 bases and 5 bases, in that order; junction bases with no gene match: 10. Germline lookup yields CDR1 SEHNR and CDR2 FQNEAQ (reference sequence). CDR3 sequence: CASQVQGARETQYF. The CDR3 DNA is TGTGCCAGCCAGGTGCAGGGGGCAAGGGAGACCCAGTACTTC. The full variable domain, with the rest looked up from reference TRBV7-9 and TRBJ2-5, is DTGVSQNPRHKITKRGQNVTFRCDPISEHNRLYWYRQTLGQGPEFLTYFQNEAQLEKSRLLSDRFSAERPKGSFSTLEIQRTEQGDSAMYLCASQVQGARETQYFGPGTRLLVL.

This clonotype occurred many times. The gene calls are TRBV2 and TRBJ1-1; D is possibly TRBD1 (5 bases). This CDR3 spans 12 amino acids. Trimming cost V 3 bases and J 5 bases, with 7 bases left between them. Germline values: CDR1 SNHLY, CDR2 FYNNEI. The CDR3 sequence is CASSEGQTEAFF. CDR3 nucleotides: TGTGCCAGCAGTGAGGGGCAGACTGAAGCTTTCTTT.

This clonotype turned up a few times. The genes are TRBV9 and TRBJ2-3; 14 nucleotides line up with TRBD2. V was clipped by 4 bases and J by 9 bases; unmatched bases: 10. Per the germline V gene, CDR1 is SGDLS and CDR2 is YYNGEE. The CDR3 covers 16 residues. The CDR3 loop reads CASSTPGLAGVGTQYF. The CDR3 nucleotides are TGTGCCAGCAGCACCCCGGGACTAGCGGGAGTGGGAACGCAGTATTTT.

This clonotype was found a few times. The chain has TRBV13 and TRBJ1-1, with D possibly being TRBD1 (5 bases). The length of the CDR3 is 14 residues. V was clipped by 6 bases and J by 1 base, with 12 bases between them. Germline V lookup: CDR1 PRHDT, CDR2 FYEKMQ (reference sequence). CDR3 amino acids: CASRVGQTNTEAFF. The CDR3 region has the DNA TGTGCCAGCAGGGTAGGACAAACGAACACTGAAGCTTTCTTT.